This TCR beta chain was recorded in a study of T cell responses to AZD1222 COVID-19 vaccine. This CDR3 spans 16 amino acids. In germline, CDR1 is SGHTA, CDR2 FQGNSA. Germline trimming cut 3 bases from V and 4 bases from J; bases unmatched to any gene: 7. A note on this clone: Its antigen is still unknown.

The repertoire was sequenced with immunoSEQ multiplex PCR; TCRdb's copy has only in-frame clones and lacks some. The sample has roughly 140,000 clones, approximately 87% seen once. Study-level results: Close to half of spike-specific TCRs reportedly recognize unmutated variant regions.

The sequencing here drew on peripheral blood, taken 28 days after the second AZD1222 dose. This chain joins TRBV7-2 and TRBJ2-2; 8 bases agree with TRBD1. This TCR was sampled from an adult who received the AZD1222 COVID-19 vaccine. The CDR3 here is CASSFRTGRGTGELFF. The CDR3 DNA reads as TGTGCCAGCAGCTTTAGGACAGGGCGAGGCACCGGGGAGCTGTTTTTT.